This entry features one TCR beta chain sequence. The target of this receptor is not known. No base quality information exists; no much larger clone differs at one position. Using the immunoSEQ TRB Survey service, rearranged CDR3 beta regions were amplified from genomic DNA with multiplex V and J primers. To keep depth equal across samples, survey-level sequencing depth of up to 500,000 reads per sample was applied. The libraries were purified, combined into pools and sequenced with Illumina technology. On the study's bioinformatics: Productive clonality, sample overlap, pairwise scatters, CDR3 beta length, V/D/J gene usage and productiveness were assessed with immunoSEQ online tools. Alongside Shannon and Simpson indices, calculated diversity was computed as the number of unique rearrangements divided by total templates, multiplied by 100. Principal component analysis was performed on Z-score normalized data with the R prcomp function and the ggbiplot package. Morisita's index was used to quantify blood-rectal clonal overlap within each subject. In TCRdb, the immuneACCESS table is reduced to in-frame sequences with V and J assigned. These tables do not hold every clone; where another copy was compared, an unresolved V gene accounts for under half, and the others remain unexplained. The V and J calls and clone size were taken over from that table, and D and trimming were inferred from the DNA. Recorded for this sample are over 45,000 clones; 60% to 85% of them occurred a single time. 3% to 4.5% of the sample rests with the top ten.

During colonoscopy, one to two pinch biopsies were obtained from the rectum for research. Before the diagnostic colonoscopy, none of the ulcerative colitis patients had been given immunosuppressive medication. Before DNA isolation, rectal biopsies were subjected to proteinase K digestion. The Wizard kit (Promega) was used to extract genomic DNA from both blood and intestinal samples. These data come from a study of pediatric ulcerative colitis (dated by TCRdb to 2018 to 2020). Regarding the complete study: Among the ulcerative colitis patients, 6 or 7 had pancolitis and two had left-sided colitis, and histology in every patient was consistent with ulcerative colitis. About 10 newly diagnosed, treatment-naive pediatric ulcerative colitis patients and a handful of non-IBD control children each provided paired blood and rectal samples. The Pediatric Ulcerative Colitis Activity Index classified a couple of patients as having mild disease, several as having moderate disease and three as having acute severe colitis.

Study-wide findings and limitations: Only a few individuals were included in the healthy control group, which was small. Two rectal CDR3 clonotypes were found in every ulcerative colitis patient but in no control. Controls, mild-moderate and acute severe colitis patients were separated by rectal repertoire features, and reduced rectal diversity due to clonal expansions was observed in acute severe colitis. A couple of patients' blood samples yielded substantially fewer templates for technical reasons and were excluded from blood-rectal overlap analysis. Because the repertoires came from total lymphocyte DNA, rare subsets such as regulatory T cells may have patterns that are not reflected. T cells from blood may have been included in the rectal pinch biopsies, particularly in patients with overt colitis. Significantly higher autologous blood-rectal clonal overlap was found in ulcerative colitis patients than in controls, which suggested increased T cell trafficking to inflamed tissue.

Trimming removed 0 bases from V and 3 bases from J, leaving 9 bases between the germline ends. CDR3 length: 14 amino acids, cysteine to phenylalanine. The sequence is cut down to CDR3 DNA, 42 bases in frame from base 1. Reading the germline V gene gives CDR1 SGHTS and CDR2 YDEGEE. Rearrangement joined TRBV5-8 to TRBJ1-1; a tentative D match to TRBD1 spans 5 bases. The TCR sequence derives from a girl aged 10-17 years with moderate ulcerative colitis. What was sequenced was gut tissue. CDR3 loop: CASSLAGRDTEAFF. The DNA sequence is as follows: TGTGCCAGCAGCTTGGCCGGCAGGGACACTGAAGCTTTCTTT.